This T cell receptor (beta chain) was profiled in a study of identical twins (TCRdb year 2016). About the investigation overall: The study deep-sequenced TCR alpha and beta repertoires from monozygotic twins, unrelated adults of various ages and cord blood to test whether fetal clonotypes persist. To rule out contamination, replicate twin experiments were performed at different times with different library preparation protocols. Broad study findings and their caveats: Because the same donors could not be followed over many years, conclusions were based on cross-sectional statistical analysis. Out-of-frame TCR alpha sequences shared between twins showed an excess of low generation-probability sequences compared with coincidental sharing between unrelated individuals. Zero-insertion analyses could be partly confounded by invariant T cells such as MAIT and iNKT, although diverse VJ usage argued against such confounding for most clonotypes. In beta out-of-frame sequences, excess twin sharing was weaker, because having fewer shared sequences lowered the signal-to-noise ratio. Fewer insertions were carried by abundant cord blood beta clonotypes, a similar but weaker trend appeared in young adult naive repertoires, and no such trend appeared in memory repertoires. Recombination models systematically underestimated out-of-frame TCR alpha sharing in monozygotic twins but agreed with sharing between unrelated individuals.

Library prep was done by 5' RACE. The reads were generated on an Illumina HiSeq 2000. Template switching added a universal primer binding site, and the final cDNA carried a unique molecular identifier that allowed TCR cDNA molecules to be counted accurately. Specific primers in the conserved constant-segment region were used to synthesize first-strand cDNA for the TCR alpha and beta chains. To control for contamination, every cDNA library carried two barcodes: a SMART-Mk sample barcode plus Illumina barcodes. TruSeq adapter sequences and Illumina sample barcodes were added in two successive PCR steps. The Illumina HiSeq platform was used with custom primers to sequence TCR alpha and beta cDNA libraries. As for the original processing: MiGEC processed the raw reads to extract unique molecular identifiers, while MiXCR was used to determine the CDR3 positions. Recombination models were inferred per individual with the repgenHMM and IGoR tools using an EM algorithm. The tcR package in R was used for shared clonotype analysis, with sharing normalized by the product of cloneset sizes. To study raw recombination free of thymic and clonal selection effects, out-of-frame nonproductive sequences were analyzed. TCRdb reanalyzed the raw reads on its own, using fastp at Q25 for trimming and MiXCR for clone calling, and kept in-frame beta chains. Every entry covers one CDR3 protein and lists the most common genes and DNA from its rows. The V and J calls shown here were made by TCRdb, not taken from the authors' results. This sample gives 300,000 to 400,000 distinct CDR3 sequences in total; more than 9% of them show up just once. The leading ten clones occupy around 6.9% of the sample.

From the germline V gene, CDR1 is ENHRY and CDR2 is SYGVKD. V and J lose 4 bases and 5 bases, and a span of 8 bases separates them. From the cysteine through the phenylalanine, the CDR3 covers 13 amino acids. Only CDR3 DNA is held: 39 bases, read in frame from base 1. Only healthy Caucasian donors were included. The twin cohort comprised three pairs of female monozygotic twins, all aged about 18 to 30 years. CD4+ and CD8+ T cell populations were isolated with positive isolation kits from Invitrogen. For this clonotype: Its recognized antigen is unknown. The record has no base qualities; no much larger clone is one base away.

In addition, the sample was reused for a study of yellow fever vaccine responses in identical twins. Reported in the second study: According to the authors, the vaccine-induced T cell response in identical twins seemed to be partly convergent and partly specific to each individual. In identical twins, the study followed T cell clones that responded to the vaccine with precision.

This receptor was obtained from a woman aged 18 to 35 in good health. The V and J genes are TRBV10-3 and TRBJ2-2; confidence is insufficient to name the D gene. Sequencing was carried out using CD8+ T cells sorted from blood. CDR3 protein: CAISGSVTGELFF. The DNA sequence follows: TGTGCCATCAGTGGGTCAGTTACCGGGGAGCTGTTTTTT.